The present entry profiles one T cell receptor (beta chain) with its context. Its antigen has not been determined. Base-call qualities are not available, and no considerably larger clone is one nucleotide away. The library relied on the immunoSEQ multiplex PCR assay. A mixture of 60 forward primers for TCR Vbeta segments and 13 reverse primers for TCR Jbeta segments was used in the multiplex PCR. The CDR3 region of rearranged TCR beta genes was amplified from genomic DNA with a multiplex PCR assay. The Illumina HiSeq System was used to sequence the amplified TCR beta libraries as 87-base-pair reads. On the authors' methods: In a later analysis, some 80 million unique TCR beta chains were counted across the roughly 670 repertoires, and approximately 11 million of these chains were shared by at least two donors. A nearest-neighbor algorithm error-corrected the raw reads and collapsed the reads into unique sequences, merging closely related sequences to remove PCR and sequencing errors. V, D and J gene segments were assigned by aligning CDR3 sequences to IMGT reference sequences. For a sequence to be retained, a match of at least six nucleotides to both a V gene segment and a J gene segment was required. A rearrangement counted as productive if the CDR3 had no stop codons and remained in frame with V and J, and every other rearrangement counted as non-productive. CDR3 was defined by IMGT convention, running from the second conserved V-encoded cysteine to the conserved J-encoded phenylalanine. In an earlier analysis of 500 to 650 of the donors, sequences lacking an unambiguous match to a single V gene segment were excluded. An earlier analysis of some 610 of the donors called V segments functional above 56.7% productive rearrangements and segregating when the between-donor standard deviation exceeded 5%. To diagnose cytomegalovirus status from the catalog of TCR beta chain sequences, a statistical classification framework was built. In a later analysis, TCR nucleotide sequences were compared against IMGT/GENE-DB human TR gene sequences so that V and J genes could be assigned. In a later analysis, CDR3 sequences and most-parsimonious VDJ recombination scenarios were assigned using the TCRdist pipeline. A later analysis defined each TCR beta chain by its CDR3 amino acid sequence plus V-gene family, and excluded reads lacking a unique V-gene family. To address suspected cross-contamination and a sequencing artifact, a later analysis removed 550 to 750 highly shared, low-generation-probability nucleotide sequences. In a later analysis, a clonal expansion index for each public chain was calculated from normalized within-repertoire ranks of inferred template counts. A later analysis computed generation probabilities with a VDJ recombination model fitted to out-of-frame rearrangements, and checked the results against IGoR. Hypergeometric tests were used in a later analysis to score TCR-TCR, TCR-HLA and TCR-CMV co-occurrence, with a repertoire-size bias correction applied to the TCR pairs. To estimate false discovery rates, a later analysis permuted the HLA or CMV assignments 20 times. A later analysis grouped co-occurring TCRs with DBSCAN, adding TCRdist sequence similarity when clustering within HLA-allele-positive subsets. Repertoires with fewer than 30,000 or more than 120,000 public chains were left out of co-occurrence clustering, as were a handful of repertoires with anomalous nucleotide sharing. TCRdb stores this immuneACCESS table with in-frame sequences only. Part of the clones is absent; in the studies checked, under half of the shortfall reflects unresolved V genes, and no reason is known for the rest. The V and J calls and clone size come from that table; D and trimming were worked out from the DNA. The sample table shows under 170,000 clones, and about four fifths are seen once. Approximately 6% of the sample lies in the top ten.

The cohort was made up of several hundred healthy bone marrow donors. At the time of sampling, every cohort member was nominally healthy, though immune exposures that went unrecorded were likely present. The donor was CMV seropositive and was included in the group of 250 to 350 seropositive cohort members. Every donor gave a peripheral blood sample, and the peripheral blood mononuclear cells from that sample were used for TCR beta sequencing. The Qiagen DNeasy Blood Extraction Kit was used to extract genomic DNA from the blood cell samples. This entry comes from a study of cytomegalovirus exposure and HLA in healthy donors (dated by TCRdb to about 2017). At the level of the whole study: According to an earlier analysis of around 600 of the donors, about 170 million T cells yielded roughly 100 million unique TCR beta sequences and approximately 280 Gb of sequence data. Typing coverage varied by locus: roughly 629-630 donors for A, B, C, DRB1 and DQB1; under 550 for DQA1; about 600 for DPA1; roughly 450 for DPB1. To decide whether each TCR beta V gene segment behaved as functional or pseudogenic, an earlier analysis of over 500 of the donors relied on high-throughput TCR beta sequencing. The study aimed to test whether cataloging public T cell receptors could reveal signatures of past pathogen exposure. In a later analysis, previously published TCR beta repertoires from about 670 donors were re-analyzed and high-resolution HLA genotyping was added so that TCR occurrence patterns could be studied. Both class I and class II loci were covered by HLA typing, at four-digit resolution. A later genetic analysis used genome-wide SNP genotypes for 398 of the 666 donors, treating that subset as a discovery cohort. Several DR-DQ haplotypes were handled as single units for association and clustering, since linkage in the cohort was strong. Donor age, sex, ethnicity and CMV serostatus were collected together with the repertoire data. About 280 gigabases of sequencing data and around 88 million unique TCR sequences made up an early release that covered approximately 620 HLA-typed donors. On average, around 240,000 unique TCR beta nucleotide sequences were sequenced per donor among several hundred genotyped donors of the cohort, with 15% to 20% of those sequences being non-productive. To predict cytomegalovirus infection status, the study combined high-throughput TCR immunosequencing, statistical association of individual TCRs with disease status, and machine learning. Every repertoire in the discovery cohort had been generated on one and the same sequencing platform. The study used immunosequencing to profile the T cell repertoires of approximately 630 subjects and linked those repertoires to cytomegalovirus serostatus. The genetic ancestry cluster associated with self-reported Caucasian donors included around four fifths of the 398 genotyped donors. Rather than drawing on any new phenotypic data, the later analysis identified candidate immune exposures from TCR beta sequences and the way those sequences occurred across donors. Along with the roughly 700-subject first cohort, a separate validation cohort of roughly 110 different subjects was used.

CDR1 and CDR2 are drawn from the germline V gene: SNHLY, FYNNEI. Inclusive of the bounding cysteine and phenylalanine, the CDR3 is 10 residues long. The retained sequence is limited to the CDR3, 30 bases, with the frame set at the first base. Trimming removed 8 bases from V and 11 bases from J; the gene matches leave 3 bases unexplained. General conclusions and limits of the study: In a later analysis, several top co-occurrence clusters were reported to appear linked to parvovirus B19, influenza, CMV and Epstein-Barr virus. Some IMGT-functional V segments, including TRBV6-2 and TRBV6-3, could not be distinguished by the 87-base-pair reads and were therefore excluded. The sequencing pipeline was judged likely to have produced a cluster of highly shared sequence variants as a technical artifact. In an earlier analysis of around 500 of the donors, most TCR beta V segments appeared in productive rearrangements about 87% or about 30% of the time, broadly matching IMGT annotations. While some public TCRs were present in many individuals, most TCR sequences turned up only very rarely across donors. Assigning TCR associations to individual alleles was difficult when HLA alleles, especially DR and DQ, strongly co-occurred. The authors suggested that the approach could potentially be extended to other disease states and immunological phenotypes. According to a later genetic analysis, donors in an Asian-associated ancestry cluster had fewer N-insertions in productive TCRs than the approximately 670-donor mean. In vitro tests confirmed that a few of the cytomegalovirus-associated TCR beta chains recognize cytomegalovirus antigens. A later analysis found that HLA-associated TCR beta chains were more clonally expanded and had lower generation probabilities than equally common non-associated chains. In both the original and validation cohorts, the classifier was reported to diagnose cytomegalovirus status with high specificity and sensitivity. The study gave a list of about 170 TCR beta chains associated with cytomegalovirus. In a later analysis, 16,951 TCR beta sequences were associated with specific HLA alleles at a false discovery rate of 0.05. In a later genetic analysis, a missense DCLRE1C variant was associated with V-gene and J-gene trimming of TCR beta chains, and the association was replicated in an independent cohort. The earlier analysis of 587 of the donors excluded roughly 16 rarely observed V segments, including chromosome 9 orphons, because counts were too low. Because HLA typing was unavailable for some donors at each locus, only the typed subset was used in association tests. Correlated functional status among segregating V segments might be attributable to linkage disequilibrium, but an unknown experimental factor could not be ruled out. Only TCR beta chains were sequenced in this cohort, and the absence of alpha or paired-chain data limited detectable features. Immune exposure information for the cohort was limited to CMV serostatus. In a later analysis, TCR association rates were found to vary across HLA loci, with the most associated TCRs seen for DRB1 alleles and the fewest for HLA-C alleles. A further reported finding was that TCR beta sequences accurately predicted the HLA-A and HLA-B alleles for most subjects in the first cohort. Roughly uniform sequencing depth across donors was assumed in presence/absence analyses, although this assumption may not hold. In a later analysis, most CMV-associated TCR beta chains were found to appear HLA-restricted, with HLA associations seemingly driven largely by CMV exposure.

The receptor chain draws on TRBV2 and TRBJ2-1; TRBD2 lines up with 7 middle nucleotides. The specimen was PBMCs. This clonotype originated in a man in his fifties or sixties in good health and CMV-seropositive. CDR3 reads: CASERDQQFF. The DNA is TGTGCCAGCGAGCGGGACCAGCAGTTCTTC.